This T cell receptor (beta chain) was documented in a study of OX40 agonist ivuxolimab in advanced cancers. General study results and limits: Fewer expanded clones were found on average in CD4+ than in CD8+ T cells.

Produced via immunoSEQ multiplex PCR; TCRdb's table is partial and in-frame only. This table has some 77,000 clones, about 86% appearing once. Concerning this clone itself: Its antigen remains unidentified.

J was trimmed by 7 bases and V by 6 bases; bases with no gene match: 5. Germline values: CDR1 MDHEN, CDR2 SYDVKM. CDR3 length equals 14 residues. The chain combines TRBV28 with TRBJ2-3; 12 nucleotides match TRBD2. The TCR sequence derives from an adult with an advanced solid tumor such as melanoma, head and neck, liver or kidney cancer. The sequenced sample was CD4+ or CD8+ T cells sorted from blood, obtained in a trial of the OX40 agonist ivuxolimab. CDR3 coding DNA: TGTGCCAGCAGCAGGACTAGCGGGGCCCATACGCAGTATTTT. This gives the protein CASSRTSGAHTQYF.